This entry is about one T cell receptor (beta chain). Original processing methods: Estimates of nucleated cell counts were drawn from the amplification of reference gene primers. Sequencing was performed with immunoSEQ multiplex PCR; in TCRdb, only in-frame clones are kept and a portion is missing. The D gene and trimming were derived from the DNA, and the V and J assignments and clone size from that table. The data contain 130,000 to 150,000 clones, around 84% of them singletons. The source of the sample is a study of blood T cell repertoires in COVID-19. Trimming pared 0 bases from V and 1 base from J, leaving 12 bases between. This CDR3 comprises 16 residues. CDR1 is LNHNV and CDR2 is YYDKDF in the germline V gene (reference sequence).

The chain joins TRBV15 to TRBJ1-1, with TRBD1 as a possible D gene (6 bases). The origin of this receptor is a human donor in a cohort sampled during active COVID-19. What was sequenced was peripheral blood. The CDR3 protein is CATSRDYDRRNTEAFF. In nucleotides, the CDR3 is TGTGCCACCAGCAGAGATTACGACAGGCGGAACACTGAAGCTTTCTTT.